This T cell receptor beta chain was captured in a study of blood T cell repertoires in COVID-19. Study information: Specimens from acute and convalescent COVID-19 originated in the United States, Italy and Spain. Sources were T cells, B-cell-depleted T cells, or PBMCs; the material itself was cDNA or gDNA.

After removal of 8 bases from V and 5 bases from J, the junction contained 1 base not matched to a gene. The germline V gene has CDR1 MNHEY and CDR2 SVGAGI. The CDR3 contains 12 residues. Participants were aged roughly 18 to 89 years, lived in under 25 US areas, and enrolled virtually. In the source study's methods: Nucleated cell number was recorded as an estimate derived from reference gene primer amplification. The repertoire was sequenced with immunoSEQ multiplex PCR; TCRdb's copy has only in-frame clones and lacks some. V and J calls and clone size are as listed in that table; D and trimming were resolved from the DNA. The sample lists some 320,000 clones, 85% occurring once.

The sequenced material came from PBMCs or T cells enriched from blood (not recorded which). The chain couples TRBV6-5 to TRBJ1-5; 9 bases map to TRBD1. The clonotype originates from a woman in her 30s who had been exposed to COVID-19. CDR3 region: CASGDRDQPQHF. The CDR3 bases are TGTGCCAGCGGGGACAGGGATCAGCCCCAGCATTTT.